The rows below give T cell receptor beta chains drawn from one sample of a study of regulatory T cells in long-lasting Graves disease. TCRdb redid the calling of the multiplex PCR reads with MiXCR, one entry per CDR3 protein. The sample lists 300,000 to 400,000 distinct CDR3 sequences, roughly a sixth occurring once. These sequences were also reported in another study, on T cells in Graves' hyperthyroidism and ophthalmopathy.

The sample in question was peripheral blood mononuclear cells (PBMCs), obtained at new diagnosis, from a patient treated with antithyroid drugs. These receptors all stem from a man aged 40-49 years with Graves disease. CDR3s include the opening cysteine and the closing phenylalanine or tryptophan. Fields, in order: D gene, clone size, J gene, V gene, CDR3 DNA, CDR3 protein. A D gene is named only where the DNA matches it firmly. Clone size is stated in some rows and not others, as once, few, many or a class when expanded.

D: .; size: many; J: TRBJ2-3; V: TRBV5-1; DNA: TGCGCCAGCAGCTTGGTTCGCGGGGCTGGAGATACGCAGTATTTT; CDR3: CASSLVRGAGDTQYF
D: .; size: .; J: TRBJ2-5; V: TRBV18; DNA: TGTGCCAGCTCACCCCGGAGAGGGACCGGGGAGACCCAGTACTTC; CDR3: CASSPRRGTGETQYF
D: TRBD1; size: many; J: TRBJ2-5; V: TRBV2; DNA: TGTGCCAGCATTAGACAGGGGATGTATGAGACCCAGTACTTC; CDR3: CASIRQGMYETQYF
D: TRBD2; size: many; J: TRBJ2-1; V: TRBV7-7; DNA: TGTGCTAGCAGCCGAGGGGTTAGCGGGGGGGTTAATGAGCAGTTCTTC; CDR3: CASSRGVSGGVNEQFF
D: TRBD1; size: many; J: TRBJ2-7; V: TRBV5-1; DNA: TGCGCCAGCAGCTGGGACAGGTCTGTCTCTTACGAGCAGTACTTC; CDR3: CASSWDRSVSYEQYF
D: .; size: many; J: TRBJ2-1; V: TRBV12-5; DNA: TGTGCTAGTGGTGGTCCTGTCGCCAATGAGCAGTTCTTC; CDR3: CASGGPVANEQFF
D: .; size: many; J: TRBJ2-7; V: TRBV28; DNA: TGTGCCAGCAGTCAAATTACAGGGAACTACGAGCAGTACTTC; CDR3: CASSQITGNYEQYF
D: .; size: .; J: TRBJ1-1; V: TRBV7-2; DNA: TGTGCCAGCAGCTGGGAGAGGGTAAGGGCTGAAGCTTTCTTT; CDR3: CASSWERVRAEAFF
D: TRBD1; size: .; J: TRBJ1-2; V: TRBV28; DNA: TGTGCCAGCAGACGACAGGGAAACTATGGCTACACCTTC; CDR3: CASRRQGNYGYTF
D: .; size: .; J: TRBJ1-3; V: TRBV3-1; DNA: TGTGCCAGCAGCCAAGAGGGCACCTCTGGAAACACCATATATTTT; CDR3: CASSQEGTSGNTIYF
D: .; size: few; J: TRBJ1-5; V: TRBV30; DNA: TGTGCCTGGAATCAGGGGAATAGCAATCAGCCCCAGCATTTT; CDR3: CAWNQGNSNQPQHF
D: .; size: many; J: TRBJ2-1; V: TRBV11-1; DNA: TGTGCCAGCAGCTTAGTGCGGCAGTCAGGGGAGTTCTTC; CDR3: CASSLVRQSGEFF
D: .; size: many; J: TRBJ2-3; V: TRBV6-1; DNA: TGTGCCAGCAAAAGAACAAGCCCCGAATACACAGATACGCAGTATTTT; CDR3: CASKRTSPEYTDTQYF
D: .; size: .; J: TRBJ2-7; V: TRBV3-1; DNA: TGTGCCAGCAGCCGCGACAGGTTATACTCCTACGAGCAGTACTTC; CDR3: CASSRDRLYSYEQYF
D: TRBD1; size: many; J: TRBJ1-5; V: TRBV24-1; DNA: TGTGCCACCAGTGCCACAGGGGGCAGGCAGCCCCAGCATTTT; CDR3: CATSATGGRQPQHF
D: .; size: many; J: TRBJ2-5; V: TRBV7-9; DNA: TGTGCCAGCAGCCCCCGTGAGCGGGAGACCCAGTACTTC; CDR3: CASSPRERETQYF
D: .; size: many; J: TRBJ1-3; V: TRBV9; DNA: TGTGCCAGCAGCGTAGAGGCGGGTAACGGAAACACCATATATTTT; CDR3: CASSVEAGNGNTIYF
D: TRBD1; size: many; J: TRBJ1-2; V: TRBV7-9; DNA: TGTGCCAGCATATCCGAGGACAGGGTCTATGGCTACACCTTC; CDR3: CASISEDRVYGYTF
D: .; size: few; J: TRBJ2-5; V: TRBV5-1; DNA: TGCGCCAGCAGCTCCGGGACGGACCGTGGGGCCCAGTACTTC; CDR3: CASSSGTDRGAQYF
D: TRBD2; size: once; J: TRBJ2-7; V: TRBV30; DNA: TGTGCCTGGAGAAGGACTAGCGGGAGTCCCACCCAGATCTACGAGCAGTACTTC; CDR3: CAWRRTSGSPTQIYEQYF
D: .; size: .; J: TRBJ2-7; V: TRBV2; DNA: TGTGCCAGCAGTTACCGACTGGGCACTAACTACGAGCAGTACTTC; CDR3: CASSYRLGTNYEQYF
D: .; size: many; J: TRBJ2-7; V: TRBV20-1; DNA: TGCAGTGCTAGAGGGGGGATGTACAACGAGCAGTACTTC; CDR3: CSARGGMYNEQYF
D: TRBD1; size: .; J: TRBJ1-4; V: TRBV28; DNA: TGTGCCAGCAGTTTAAAGGGGGCCTTAAATGAAAAACTGTTTTTT; CDR3: CASSLKGALNEKLFF
D: .; size: .; J: TRBJ2-3; V: TRBV11-2; DNA: TGTGCCAGCAGCTTCAGGGGTAACACAGATACGCAGTATTTT; CDR3: CASSFRGNTDTQYF
D: .; size: few; J: TRBJ2-3; V: TRBV7-3; DNA: TGTGCCAGCAGCTTAAGAGGGGCCGGGGATACGCAGTATTTT; CDR3: CASSLRGAGDTQYF
D: TRBD2; size: many; J: TRBJ2-2; V: TRBV7-2; DNA: TGTGCCAGCAGCCAACGGGCTAGCGGGGGCTCAAACACCGGGGAGCTGTTTTTT; CDR3: CASSQRASGGSNTGELFF
D: TRBD1; size: many; J: TRBJ2-3; V: TRBV7-9; DNA: TGTGCCAGCAGTTACAGGGGTGCAGATACGCAGTATTTT; CDR3: CASSYRGADTQYF
D: .; size: .; J: TRBJ1-3; V: TRBV5-1; DNA: TGCGCCAGCAGCTTGGCCCTCGGTTCAGACACCATATATTTT; CDR3: CASSLALGSDTIYF
D: .; size: many; J: TRBJ1-1; V: TRBV20-1; DNA: TGCAGTGCTAAAGCAGGACCTAACACTGAAGCTTTCTTT; CDR3: CSAKAGPNTEAFF
D: .; size: many; J: TRBJ2-1; V: TRBV7-2; DNA: TGTGCCAGCAGCTTACGTTACATCAATGAGCAGTTCTTC; CDR3: CASSLRYINEQFF
D: TRBD1; size: many; J: TRBJ2-2; V: TRBV7-2; DNA: TGTGCCAGCGGCCTGGACAGGGCCGGGGAGCTGTTTTTT; CDR3: CASGLDRAGELFF
D: TRBD2; size: many; J: TRBJ2-5; V: TRBV11-2; DNA: TGTGCCAGCACCCAAGGCAGGGACTACGAGACCCAGTACTTC; CDR3: CASTQGRDYETQYF
D: .; size: .; J: TRBJ1-2; V: TRBV27; DNA: TGTGCCAGCAGTTTATCTGGGGCAGGGAATAATGGCTACACCTTC; CDR3: CASSLSGAGNNGYTF
D: TRBD1; size: many; J: TRBJ2-3; V: TRBV7-2; DNA: TGTGCCAGCAGCTTAAGGGGGCTCCTTGGGGATACGCAGTATTTT; CDR3: CASSLRGLLGDTQYF
D: TRBD1; size: .; J: TRBJ1-2; V: TRBV2; DNA: TGTGCCAGCAGTGAGGACAGGGCAGGCGGCTACACCTTC; CDR3: CASSEDRAGGYTF
D: .; size: .; J: TRBJ1-2; V: TRBV3-1; DNA: TGTGCCAGCAGCCAAGGGCAGGGTATTGTTGGCTACACCTTC; CDR3: CASSQGQGIVGYTF
D: .; size: few; J: TRBJ1-2; V: TRBV2; DNA: TGTGCCAGCAGCGGACGGGTGGACTATGGCTACACCTTC; CDR3: CASSGRVDYGYTF
D: .; size: .; J: TRBJ2-5; V: TRBV28; DNA: TGTGCCAGCAGGGGCACATTGGAGACCCAGTACTTC; CDR3: CASRGTLETQYF
D: TRBD1; size: many; J: TRBJ2-7; V: TRBV6-1; DNA: TGTGCCAGCAGCAAGGGACAGGGGCGCGAGCAGTACTTC; CDR3: CASSKGQGREQYF
D: .; size: many; J: TRBJ2-7; V: TRBV7-2; DNA: TGTGCCAGCAGCTTAGTGTCCTACTCCTACGAGCAGTACTTC; CDR3: CASSLVSYSYEQYF
D: TRBD1; size: .; J: TRBJ2-5; V: TRBV4-2; DNA: TGTGCCAGCAGCCAAGAGGGACAGGGGAGGAAGACCCAGTACTTC; CDR3: CASSQEGQGRKTQYF
D: TRBD1; size: many; J: TRBJ1-2; V: TRBV12-3/TRBV12-4; DNA: TGTGCCAGCAGCCTGCAGACAGGGGACAGCGGGTATGGCTACACCTTC; CDR3: CASSLQTGDSGYGYTF
D: TRBD2; size: .; J: TRBJ2-7; V: TRBV12-3/TRBV12-4; DNA: TGTGCCAGCAGTCCCGAACCGGGACTAGCGGCCTCCTACGAGCAGTACTTC; CDR3: CASSPEPGLAASYEQYF
D: TRBD2; size: many; J: TRBJ2-7; V: TRBV28; DNA: TGTGCCAGCAATAGCGGGGCATTCTACGAGCAGTACTTC; CDR3: CASNSGAFYEQYF
D: .; size: many; J: TRBJ2-4; V: TRBV30; DNA: TGTGCCTGGGGAGGAGGCGAAAGAAACATTCAGTACTTC; CDR3: CAWGGGERNIQYF
D: .; size: many; J: TRBJ1-2; V: TRBV12-3/TRBV12-4; DNA: TGTGCCAGCAGGCGGGCAGGGACCAAATATGGCTACACCTTC; CDR3: CASRRAGTKYGYTF
D: .; size: .; J: TRBJ2-1; V: TRBV7-2; DNA: TGTGCCAGCAGCTCTATTCGGTCGGGGGCCCCCTACAATGAGCAGTTCTTC; CDR3: CASSSIRSGAPYNEQFF
D: .; size: once; J: TRBJ2-3; V: TRBV12-3/TRBV12-4; DNA: TGTGCCAGCAGTTTAGCGGGGGGGCATCTTACAGATACGCAGTATTTT; CDR3: CASSLAGGHLTDTQYF
D: .; size: many; J: TRBJ2-7; V: TRBV9; DNA: TGTGCCAGCAGCATAGATACAGGGCCCTACGAGCAGTACTTC; CDR3: CASSIDTGPYEQYF
D: .; size: few; J: TRBJ2-4; V: TRBV5-5; DNA: TGTGCCAGCAGCTCTCGAGGTGGCATTCAGTACTTC; CDR3: CASSSRGGIQYF
D: .; size: many; J: TRBJ1-4; V: TRBV28; DNA: TGTGCCAGCAGTTCCTACAGGGACGAAAAACTGTTTTTT; CDR3: CASSSYRDEKLFF